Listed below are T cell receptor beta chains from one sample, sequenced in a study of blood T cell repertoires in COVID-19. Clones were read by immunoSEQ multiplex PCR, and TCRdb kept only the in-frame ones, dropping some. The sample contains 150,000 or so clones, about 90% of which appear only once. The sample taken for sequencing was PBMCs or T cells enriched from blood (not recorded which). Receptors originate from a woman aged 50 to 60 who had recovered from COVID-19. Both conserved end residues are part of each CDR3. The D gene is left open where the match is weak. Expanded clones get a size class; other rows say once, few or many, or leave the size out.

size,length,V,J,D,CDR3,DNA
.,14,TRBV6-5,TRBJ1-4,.,CASSRTESNEKLFF,TGTGCCAGCAGCAGGACAGAGTCAAATGAAAAACTGTTTTTT
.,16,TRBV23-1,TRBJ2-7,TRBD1,CASSQSDRGPPYEQYF,TGCGCCAGCAGTCAATCTGACAGGGGGCCCCCCTACGAGCAGTACTTC
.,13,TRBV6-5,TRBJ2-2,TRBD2,CASRASGTGELFF,TGTGCCAGCAGGGCTAGCGGAACCGGGGAGCTGTTTTTT
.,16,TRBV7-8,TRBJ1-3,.,CASSLDAAGSGNTIYF,TGTGCCAGCAGCTTAGACGCAGCAGGCTCTGGAAACACCATATATTTT
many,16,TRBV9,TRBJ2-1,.,CASSPWVTGAYNEQFF,TGTGCCAGCAGCCCATGGGTTACGGGAGCCTACAATGAGCAGTTCTTC
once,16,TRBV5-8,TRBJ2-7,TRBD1,CASSLGARTGVYEQYF,TGTGCCAGCAGCTTGGGGGCTAGGACAGGGGTGTACGAGCAGTACTTC
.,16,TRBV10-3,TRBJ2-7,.,CAISEPDTRSPYEQYF,TGTGCCATCAGTGAGCCCGACACGCGCAGCCCCTACGAGCAGTACTTC
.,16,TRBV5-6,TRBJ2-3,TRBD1,CASSSLQGARADTQYF,TGTGCCAGCAGCTCACTACAGGGGGCTAGGGCAGATACGCAGTATTTT
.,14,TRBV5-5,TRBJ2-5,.,CASSRRDMQETQYF,TGTGCCAGCAGCCGTAGGGACATGCAAGAGACCCAGTACTTC
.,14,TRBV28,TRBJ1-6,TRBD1,CASIPTGARSPLHF,TGTGCCAGCATTCCCACAGGGGCCAGGTCACCCCTCCACTTT
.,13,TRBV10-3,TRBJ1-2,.,CAISAGGRGGYTF,TGTGCCATCAGTGCCGGGGGGCGCGGGGGCTACACCTTC
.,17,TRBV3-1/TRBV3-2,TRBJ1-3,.,CASSHQGLRISGNTIYF,TGTGCCAGCAGCCATCAGGGGTTAAGGATCTCTGGAAACACCATATATTTT
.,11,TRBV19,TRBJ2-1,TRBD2,CAGGGWNEQFF,TGTGCCGGGGGGGGTTGGAATGAGCAGTTCTTC
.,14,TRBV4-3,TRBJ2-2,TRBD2,CASSQELAGGPMFF,TGCGCCAGCAGCCAAGAACTAGCGGGAGGGCCGATGTTTTTT
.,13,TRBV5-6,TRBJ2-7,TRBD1,CASSSTGVYEQYF,TGTGCCAGCAGCTCGACAGGGGTCTACGAGCAGTACTTC
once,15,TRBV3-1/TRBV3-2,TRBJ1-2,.,CASSQGRAGNYGYTF,TGTGCCAGCAGCCAAGGGAGGGCCGGGAACTATGGCTACACCTTC
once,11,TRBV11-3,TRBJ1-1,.,CASSLQAQAFF,TGTGCCAGCAGCTTACAGGCTCAAGCTTTCTTT
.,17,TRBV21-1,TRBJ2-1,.,CASSKVEGGGICNEQFF,TGTGCCAGCAGCAAAGTCGAGGGCGGGGGCATTTGTAATGAGCAGTTCTTC
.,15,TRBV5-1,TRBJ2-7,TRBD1,CASSGQALASAAQYF,TGCGCCAGCAGTGGACAGGCCCTGGCATCCGCCGCGCAGTACTTC
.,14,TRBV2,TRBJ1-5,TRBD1,CASRAGTGNQPQHF,TGTGCCAGCAGGGCCGGGACAGGCAATCAGCCCCAGCATTTT
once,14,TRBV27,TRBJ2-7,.,CASSSVGGTYEQYF,TGTGCCAGCAGTTCGGTTGGGGGGACCTACGAGCAGTACTTC
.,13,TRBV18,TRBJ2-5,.,CASSPYRGETQYF,TGTGCCAGCTCACCATACAGAGGGGAGACCCAGTACTTC
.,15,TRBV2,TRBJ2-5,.,CASSPIRLAQETQYF,TGTGCCAGCAGCCCCATCAGATTGGCTCAAGAGACCCAGTACTTC
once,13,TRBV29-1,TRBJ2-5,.,CSVVRGSEETQYF,TGCAGCGTTGTCAGGGGATCGGAAGAGACCCAGTACTTC
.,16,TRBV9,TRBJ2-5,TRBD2,CASSVTSGRRQETQYF,TGTGCCAGCAGCGTGACTAGCGGGAGGCGCCAAGAGACCCAGTACTTC
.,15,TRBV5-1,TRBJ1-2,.,CASSLVPGQEYGYTF,TGCGCCAGCAGCTTGGTACCCGGACAAGAATATGGCTACACCTTC
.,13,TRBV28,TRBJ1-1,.,CASRTVRNTEAFF,TGTGCCAGCAGGACAGTACGGAACACTGAAGCTTTCTTT
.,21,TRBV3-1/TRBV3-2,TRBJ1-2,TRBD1,CASSQSDPWNRPRGRRHGYTF,TGTGCCAGCAGCCAATCGGACCCGTGGAACCGCCCCAGGGGGCGAAGACATGGCTACACCTTC
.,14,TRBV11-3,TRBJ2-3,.,CASSLGASTDTQYF,TGTGCCAGCAGCTTAGGGGCTAGCACAGATACGCAGTATTTT
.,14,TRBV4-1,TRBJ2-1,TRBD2,CATSREGAYNEQFF,TGCGCCACCTCCCGGGAGGGGGCCTACAATGAGCAGTTCTTC
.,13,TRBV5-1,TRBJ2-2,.,CASSKTNTGELFF,TGCGCCAGCAGCAAAACTAACACCGGGGAGCTGTTTTTT
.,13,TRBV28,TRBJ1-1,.,CASSLSRNTEAFF,TGTGCCAGCAGTTTAAGTAGAAACACTGAAGCTTTCTTT
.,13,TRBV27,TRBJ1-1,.,CASSPTENTEAFF,TGTGCCAGCAGCCCGACAGAGAACACTGAAGCTTTCTTT
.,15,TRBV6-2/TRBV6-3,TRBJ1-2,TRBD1,CASSQGTGRYYGYTF,TGTGCCAGCAGTCAGGGGACAGGCCGATACTATGGCTACACCTTC
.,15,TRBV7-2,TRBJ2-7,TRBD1,CASSRDRVKAYEQYF,TGTGCCAGCAGCAGGGACAGGGTAAAGGCCTACGAGCAGTACTTC
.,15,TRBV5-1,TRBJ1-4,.,CASSLSPGRGEKLFF,TGCGCCAGCAGCTTGTCTCCAGGGCGGGGAGAAAAACTGTTTTTT
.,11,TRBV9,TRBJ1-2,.,CAYRRGGGYTF,TGTGCCTATAGACGCGGGGGGGGCTACACCTTC
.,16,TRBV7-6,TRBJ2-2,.,CASSLATDSGTGELFF,TGTGCCAGCAGCTTAGCGACGGACAGTGGCACCGGGGAGCTGTTTTTT
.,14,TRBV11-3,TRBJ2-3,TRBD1,CASSHPGQGGTQYF,TGTGCCAGCAGCCATCCGGGACAGGGGGGGACGCAGTATTTT
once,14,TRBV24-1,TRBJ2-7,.,CATSVGVRYYEQYF,TGTGCCACCAGTGTAGGGGTTCGGTACTACGAGCAGTACTTC
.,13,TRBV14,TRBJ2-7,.,CASSHYTVDEQYF,TGTGCCAGCAGCCACTATACAGTGGACGAGCAGTACTTC
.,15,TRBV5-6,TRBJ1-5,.,CASSLRGSSNQPQHF,TGTGCCAGCAGCTTGCGGGGTTCTAGCAATCAGCCCCAGCATTTT
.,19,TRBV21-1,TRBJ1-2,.,CASSKARGGSLELNYGYTF,TGTGCCAGCAGCAAAGCGCGGGGGGGCTCCCTGGAACTAAACTATGGCTACACCTTC
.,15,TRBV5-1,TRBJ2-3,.,CASSLVGVSTDTQYF,TGCGCCAGCAGCTTGGTAGGAGTAAGCACAGATACGCAGTATTTT
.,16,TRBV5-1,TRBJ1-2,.,CASSAGTTSGRYGYTF,TGCGCCAGCAGCGCCGGGACAACCAGCGGTCGTTATGGCTACACCTTC
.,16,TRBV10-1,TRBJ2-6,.,CASSESGLGGANVLTF,TGCGCCAGCAGTGAGTCGGGACTTGGAGGGGCCAACGTCCTGACTTTC
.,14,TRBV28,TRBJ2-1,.,CASSHRLLYNEQFF,TGTGCCAGCAGCCATAGACTACTGTACAATGAGCAGTTCTTC
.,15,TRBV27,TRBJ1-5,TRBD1,CASSLSTGGRQPQHF,TGTGCCAGCAGTTTATCGACAGGGGGGAGGCAGCCCCAGCATTTT
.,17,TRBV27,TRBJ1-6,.,CASSLVPPREVDSPLHF,TGTGCCAGCAGTTTAGTCCCCCCCAGGGAGGTAGATTCACCCCTCCACTTT
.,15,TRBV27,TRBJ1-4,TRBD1,CASSPRDSLNEKLFF,TGTGCCAGCAGTCCCCGGGACAGTCTAAATGAAAAACTGTTTTTT
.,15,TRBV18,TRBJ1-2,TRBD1,CASSPPGQGEHGYTF,TGTGCCAGCTCACCTCCGGGACAGGGAGAACATGGCTACACCTTC
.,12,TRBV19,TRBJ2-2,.,CASSDRGGELFF,TGTGCCAGTTCCGACCGGGGAGGGGAGCTGTTTTTT
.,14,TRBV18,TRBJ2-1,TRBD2,CASSIAGAYNEQFF,TGTGCCAGCTCAATTGCGGGGGCCTACAATGAGCAGTTCTTC
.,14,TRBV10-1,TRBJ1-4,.,CASSESSGNEKLFF,TGCGCCAGCAGTGAGTCGTCAGGGAATGAAAAACTGTTTTTT
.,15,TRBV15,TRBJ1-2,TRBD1,CATSRDPDRGQGYTF,TGTGCCACCAGCAGAGACCCGGACAGGGGGCAAGGCTACACCTTC
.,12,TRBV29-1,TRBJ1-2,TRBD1,CSVGDRTYGYTF,TGCAGCGTTGGGGACAGGACCTATGGCTACACCTTC
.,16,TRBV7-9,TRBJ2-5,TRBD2,CASSLEGLAGAQTQYF,TGTGCCAGCAGCTTAGAAGGCCTAGCGGGAGCTCAGACCCAGTACTTC
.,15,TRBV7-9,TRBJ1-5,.,CASSPRGDSNQPQHF,TGTGCCAGCAGCCCTCGGGGAGATAGCAATCAGCCCCAGCATTTT
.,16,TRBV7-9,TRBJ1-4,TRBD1,CASSSRDRNRGEKLFF,TGTGCCAGCAGCTCCAGGGACAGAAATCGTGGGGAAAAACTGTTTTTT